The 15 T cell receptor beta chains below all came from one sample that was sequenced in a study of T-cell reconstitution after alpha-beta-depleted transplantation in children. Researchers prepared the TCRbeta library using unique molecular identifiers, the study reports. TCRdb called the PCR reads again in MiXCR, with one record for every CDR3 protein. The table lists 200,000 or so distinct CDR3 sequences, just under 6.5% of them singletons, with just over 4.5% in the top ten. The sample here was PBMCs, taken before TCRalphabeta/CD19-depleted stem cell transplant. These receptors were taken from a girl under three years old with combined immunodeficiency, due to receive a stem cell transplant.

The V call is TRBV7-2, the J call TRBJ2-5; 8 bases are a match to TRBD2. Germline V gene data show CDR1 as SGHTA and CDR2 as FQGNSA. The CDR3 contains 16 residues. The trim removed 1 base at V and 5 bases at J, leaving 9 bases unmatched. The CDR3 region is CASSLGVAGGSETQYF. The CDR3 DNA reads TGTGCCAGCAGCTTAGGGGTGGCGGGAGGTAGTGAGACCCAGTACTTC.

This clonotype was detected many times. The chain has TRBV20-1 and TRBJ2-1; tentatively, D is TRBD2 (6 bases). Germline V CDR1 and CDR2: DFQATT, SNEGSKA (reference sequence). Trimming removed 1 base from V and 10 bases from J, with 23 bases in between. CDR3 size: 16 residues. This CDR3 reads CSARALVGGGPEEQFF. In DNA, the CDR3 is TGCAGTGCTAGAGCCCTAGTGGGTGGAGGGCCTGAGGAGCAGTTCTTC.

In this sample, this clonotype turned up many times. The CDR3 region is CASVEGSGANVLTF. CDR3 nucleotide sequence: TGTGCCAGCGTCGAGGGCTCTGGGGCCAACGTCCTGACTTTC. V and J are TRBV5-5 and TRBJ2-6; D possibly corresponds to TRBD2 (5 bases). The germline V gene encodes CDR1 SGHKS and CDR2 YYEKEE (reference sequence). The CDR3 spans 14 residues. V was shortened by 7 bases and J by 0 bases, with 8 bases between the two germline ends.

This clonotype came up many times. This chain joins TRBV12-3 or TRBV12-4 and TRBJ2-3; no definite D call. V dropped 6 bases and J dropped 4 bases, with 11 bases sitting between them. This CDR3 region has 13 residues. CDR3 coding DNA: TGTGCCAGCAGCACATTCGGCCCAGATACGCAGTATTTT. This codes for CASSTFGPDTQYF.

This clonotype came up many times. This sequence joins TRBV20-1 and TRBJ2-1; 9 bases match TRBD1. Germline V CDR1 and CDR2: DFQATT, SNEGSKA (reference sequence). V lost 2 bases, J lost 9 bases, and 8 bases stayed unmatched. CDR3 size: 14 residues. CDR3 protein: CSARSGQGGGEQFF. The CDR3 coding sequence is TGCAGTGCTAGATCGGGACAGGGTGGGGGTGAGCAGTTCTTC.

This clonotype was observed many times. The chain links TRBV28 to TRBJ2-7; 9 positions agree with TRBD1. Germline-derived CDR1 and CDR2 are MDHEN and SYDVKM. This CDR3 region has 14 residues. J was trimmed by 5 bases and V by 5 bases; bases with no gene match: 7. The CDR3 here is CASSETGGRDEQYF. The CDR3 nucleotides are TGTGCCAGCAGTGAGACAGGGGGTAGGGACGAGCAGTACTTC.

This clonotype was observed many times. V usage is TRBV20-1 and J usage is TRBJ1-1, with a weak D call TRBD1 (6 bases). CDR1 is DFQATT, CDR2 SNEGSKA, per germline (reference sequence). The CDR3 sequence is 14 residues long. V lost 5 bases and J lost 5, with 18 bases in between. The CDR3 sequence: CSAESQERGTEAFF. CDR3 nucleotide sequence: TGCAGTGCTGAATCTCAGGAGAGGGGGACTGAAGCTTTCTTT.

This clonotype occurred many times. CDR3 bases: TGTGCCAGCAGCTTGGTCCTACTAGCGGGGATCCAAGAGACCCAGTACTTC. Translation gives CASSLVLLAGIQETQYF. This chain uses TRBV7-2 with TRBJ2-5; the match to TRBD2 covers 10 bases. The V and J ends lost 3 bases and 1 base, in that order; junction bases with no gene match: 8. The CDR3 is 17 amino acids. Germline CDR1 and CDR2: SGHTA and FQGNSA.

This clonotype was picked up many times. The V gene is TRBV5-1, the J gene TRBJ2-1; 11 positions match TRBD2. The CDR3 is made up of 17 amino acids. Trimming cost V 0 bases and J 2 bases; bases outside gene matches: 4. Germline CDR1 SGHRS, CDR2 YFSETQ. CDR3: CASSLDTSGGPYNEQFF. The DNA of the CDR3 is TGCGCCAGCAGCTTGGATACTAGCGGGGGCCCCTACAATGAGCAGTTCTTC.

This clonotype showed up many times. V usage is TRBV4-3 and J usage is TRBJ2-7, with 7 bases lining up with TRBD1. With 1 base clipped from V and 0 bases from J, the junction kept 3 bases outside the gene matches. This CDR3 comprises 15 residues. From germline, CDR1 is LGHNA and CDR2 YSLEER. The CDR3 DNA is TGCGCCAGCAGCCAAGTCCGGGACAGCTCCTACGAGCAGTACTTC. Translation: CASSQVRDSSYEQYF.

The sample holds many counts of this clonotype. This chain uses TRBV20-1 with TRBJ1-5, with D unresolved. There are 13 residues in the CDR3. Looked up from germline, CDR1 is DFQATT and CDR2 is SNEGSKA (reference sequence). The ends were cut back, 1 base at V and 9 bases at J, with 13 bases in the middle. The CDR3 loop is CSARVSGRMPQHF. CDR3 bases: TGCAGTGCTAGAGTATCCGGGAGAATGCCCCAGCATTTT.

This clonotype was detected ten times or more. This chain uses TRBV20-1 with TRBJ2-3; D might be TRBD1 or TRBD2, each matching 5 bases. Between the trimmed V and J ends, which lost 3 bases and 6 bases, there was a span of 22 bases. This CDR3 spans 16 amino acids. Germline CDR1 and CDR2: DFQATT and SNEGSKA (reference sequence). CDR3 sequence: CSASQGRTVPRDTQYF. The CDR3 nucleotides read TGCAGTGCTAGCCAGGGACGGACGGTTCCCAGGGATACGCAGTATTTT.

This clonotype has just a few counts. The gene calls are TRBV7-9 and TRBJ2-3; D is ambiguous. The V and J ends lost 5 bases and 8 bases respectively, with 11 bases between them. From germline, CDR1 is SEHNR and CDR2 FQNEAQ (reference sequence). The CDR3 has 12 residues. CDR3 loop: CASSPSLGTQYF. In DNA form, the CDR3 reads TGTGCCAGCAGCCCCTCCTTGGGTACGCAGTATTTT.

This clonotype was recorded at least ten times. The chain couples TRBV6-4 to TRBJ2-1; D possibly corresponds to TRBD1 (6 bases). The germline V gene encodes CDR1 MRHNA and CDR2 SNTAGT. Trimming removed 8 bases at V and 6 bases at J, with 17 bases between. The CDR3 covers 14 residues. CDR3: CASLATGIGNEQFF. Written as DNA, the CDR3 is TGTGCCAGCCTCGCGACAGGTATTGGCAATGAGCAGTTCTTC.

This clonotype was found many times. The V call is TRBV7-8, the J call TRBJ2-1; TRBD2 aligns across 10 bases. CDR3 length equals 14 residues. Germline V gene data show CDR1 as SGHVS and CDR2 as FQNEAQ. V lost 8 bases to trimming and J lost 7 bases; unmatched junction nucleotides: 8. The CDR3 nucleotides read TGTGCCAGCTCCGTAGCGGGGGGCCCTAATGAGCAGTTCTTC. It translates to CASSVAGGPNEQFF.